Described below is a single T cell receptor beta chain sequence and its context. Its antigen remains unknown. Germline V gene sequence: CDR1 SGHTA, CDR2 FQGNSA. Trimming stripped 4 bases from V and 7 bases from J, with 5 bases between. This CDR3 is 11 amino acids long. These data belong to a study of tumor-infiltrating lymphocytes in localized non-small cell lung cancer. Across the whole study: Each patient gave resected tumor and non-adjacent uninvolved lung tissue. General observations from the study: Different pieces of the same tissue went to different assays, confounding technical variation with intratumor heterogeneity. TCR sequencing covered a subset of patients with enough tissue.

TCRdb's table, derived via immunoSEQ multiplex PCR, lists solely in-frame clones and lacks some. Among about 12,000 clones listed, 85% to 90% were seen once. The rearrangement links TRBV7-2 to TRBJ2-1; D remains unclear. Sequenced input: lung tumor tissue. This receptor was obtained from a human donor with non-small cell lung cancer. DNA of the CDR3: TGTGCCAGCAGCTCTTGGAATGAGCAGTTCTTC. This gives the protein CASSSWNEQFF. Full variable domain (rest looked up from reference TRBV7-2 and TRBJ2-1): GAGVSQSPSNKVTEKGKDVELRCDPISGHTALYWYRQSLGQGLEFLIYFQGNSAPDKSGLPSDRFSAERTGGSVSTLTIQRTQQEDSAVYLCASSSWNEQFFGPGTRLTVL.